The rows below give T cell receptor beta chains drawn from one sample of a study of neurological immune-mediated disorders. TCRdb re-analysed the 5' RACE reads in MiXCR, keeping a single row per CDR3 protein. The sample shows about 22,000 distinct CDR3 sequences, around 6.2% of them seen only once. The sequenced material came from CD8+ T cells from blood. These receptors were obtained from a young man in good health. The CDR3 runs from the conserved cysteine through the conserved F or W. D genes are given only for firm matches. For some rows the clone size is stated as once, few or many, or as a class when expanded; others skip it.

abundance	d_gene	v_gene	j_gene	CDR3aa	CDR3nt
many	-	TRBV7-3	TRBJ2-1	CASSFDYNEQFF	TGTGCCAGCAGCTTTGACTACAATGAGCAGTTCTTC
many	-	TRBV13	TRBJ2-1	CASSFGAASYNEQFF	TGTGCCAGCAGCTTTGGGGCGGCCTCCTACAATGAGCAGTTCTTC
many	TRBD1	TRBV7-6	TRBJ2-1	CASSWDSGNEQFF	TGTGCCAGCAGCTGGGACAGTGGGAATGAGCAGTTCTTC
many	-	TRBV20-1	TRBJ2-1	CSARAVSEQFF	TGCAGTGCTAGGGCTGTATCTGAGCAGTTCTTC
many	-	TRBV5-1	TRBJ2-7	CASSPAGSGYEQYF	TGCGCCAGCAGCCCGGCCGGCAGTGGATACGAGCAGTACTTC
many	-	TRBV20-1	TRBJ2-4	CSARDGELAKNIQYF	TGCAGTGCTAGAGACGGGGAGCTAGCCAAAAACATTCAGTACTTC
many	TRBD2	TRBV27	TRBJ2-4	CASSLKPPIILAGGGNIQYF	TGTGCCAGCAGTCTAAAACCGCCCATTATACTAGCGGGGGGCGGAAACATTCAGTACTTC
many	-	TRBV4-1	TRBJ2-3	CASRHSGITDTQYF	TGCGCCAGCAGGCATTCCGGGATCACAGATACGCAGTATTTT
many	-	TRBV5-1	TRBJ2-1	CASRKTGDNEQFF	TGCGCCAGCAGAAAGACCGGTGACAATGAGCAGTTCTTC
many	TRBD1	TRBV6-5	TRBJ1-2	CASSYSVARGLNYGYTF	TGTGCCAGCAGTTACTCGGTAGCCAGGGGGCTCAACTATGGCTACACCTTC
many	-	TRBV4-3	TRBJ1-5	CASSQDRGNNQPQHF	TGCGCCAGCAGCCAAGACAGGGGCAACAATCAGCCCCAGCATTTT
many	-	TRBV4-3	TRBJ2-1	CASSLSQGSFSGEQFF	TGCGCCAGCAGCCTTAGCCAGGGGAGCTTTTCTGGCGAGCAGTTCTTC
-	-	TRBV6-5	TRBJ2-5	CASSASGQKETQYF	TGTGCCAGCAGTGCCTCTGGACAGAAAGAGACCCAGTACTTC
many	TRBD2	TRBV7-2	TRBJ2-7	CASSPVAGAYEQYF	TGTGCCAGCAGCCCCGTAGCGGGGGCCTACGAGCAGTACTTC
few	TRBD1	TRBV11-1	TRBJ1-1	CASSWADRGSRTEAFF	TGTGCCAGCAGCTGGGCGGACAGGGGGAGTAGGACTGAAGCTTTCTTT
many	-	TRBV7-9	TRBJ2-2	CASRGPSNTGELFF	TGTGCCAGCAGGGGGCCGTCGAACACCGGGGAGCTGTTTTTT
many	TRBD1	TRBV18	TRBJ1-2	CASSPPGQVLWGYTF	TGTGCCAGCTCACCACCGGGACAGGTTCTGTGGGGCTACACCTTC
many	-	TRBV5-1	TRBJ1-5	CASSLEGYGSNQPQHF	TGCGCCAGCAGCTTGGAGGGTTACGGAAGCAATCAGCCCCAGCATTTT
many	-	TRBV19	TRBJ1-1	CASSMRVGGPMNTEAFF	TGTGCCAGTAGTATGAGAGTGGGAGGTCCCATGAACACTGAAGCTTTCTTT
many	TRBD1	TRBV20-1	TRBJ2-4	CSASGTEQVILAKNIQYF	TGCAGTGCTAGTGGGACAGAGCAAGTTATCCTAGCCAAAAACATTCAGTACTTC
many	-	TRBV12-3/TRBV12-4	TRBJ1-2	CASSSSTAYGYTF	TGTGCCAGCAGTTCGAGTACGGCCTATGGCTACACCTTC
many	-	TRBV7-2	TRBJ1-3	CATMPIGRPSGNTIYF	TGTGCCACTATGCCGATTGGGAGACCTTCTGGAAACACCATATATTTT
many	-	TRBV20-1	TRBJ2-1	CSARDRGKGDYNEQFF	TGCAGTGCTAGAGATAGAGGGAAAGGGGACTACAATGAGCAGTTCTTC
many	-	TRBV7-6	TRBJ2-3	CASSPGPADTQYF	TGTGCCAGCAGCCCCGGCCCAGCAGATACGCAGTATTTT
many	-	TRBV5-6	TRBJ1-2	CASSGEGRSLYGYTF	TGTGCCAGCAGCGGGGAGGGCCGCTCCCTCTATGGCTACACCTTC
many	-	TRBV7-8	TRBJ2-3	CASSFSRTDTQYF	TGTGCCAGCAGCTTCAGCAGGACAGATACGCAGTATTTT
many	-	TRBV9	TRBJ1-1	CASSVSLSTEAFF	TGTGCCAGCAGCGTTTCCCTTTCCACTGAAGCTTTCTTT
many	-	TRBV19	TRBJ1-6	CASSMLGDSPLHF	TGTGCCAGTAGTATGCTCGGGGATTCACCCCTCCACTTT
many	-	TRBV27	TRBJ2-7	CASSLSPTAYEQYF	TGTGCCAGCAGTTTAAGTCCGACAGCCTACGAGCAGTACTTC
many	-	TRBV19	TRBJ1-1	CASETVMNTEAFF	TGTGCCAGCGAGACAGTGATGAACACTGAAGCTTTCTTT
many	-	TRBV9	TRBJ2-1	CASSPLGLHEQFF	TGTGCCAGCAGCCCGCTAGGTCTCCATGAGCAGTTCTTC
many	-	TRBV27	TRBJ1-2	CASSLYSGFEGYTF	TGTGCCAGCAGCCTCTATTCAGGTTTTGAGGGCTACACCTTC
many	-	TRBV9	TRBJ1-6	CASSVDRSSYNSPLHF	TGTGCCAGCAGCGTAGACAGGAGCTCCTATAATTCACCCCTCCACTTT
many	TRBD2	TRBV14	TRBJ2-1	CASRKGLAGDNEQFF	TGTGCCAGCAGGAAAGGGCTAGCGGGGGACAATGAGCAGTTCTTC
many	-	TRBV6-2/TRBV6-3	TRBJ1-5	CASSYTNSNQPQHF	TGTGCCAGCAGTTACACTAATAGCAATCAGCCCCAGCATTTT
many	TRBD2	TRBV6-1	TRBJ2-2	CASSEGGPSGGSSNTGELFF	TGTGCCAGCAGTGAAGGGGGGCCTAGCGGGGGGTCTTCGAACACCGGGGAGCTGTTTTTT
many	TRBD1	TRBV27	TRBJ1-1	CASSFGTGVNTEAFF	TGTGCCAGCAGTTTCGGGACAGGGGTGAACACTGAAGCTTTCTTT
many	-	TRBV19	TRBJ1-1	CATNRNTEAFF	TGTGCCACGAACAGAAACACTGAAGCTTTCTTT
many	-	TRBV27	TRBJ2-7	CASSLSMGPGEQYF	TGTGCCAGCAGTTTATCGATGGGTCCAGGCGAGCAGTACTTC
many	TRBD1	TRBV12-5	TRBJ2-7	CASGLGRDRGTYEQYF	TGTGCTAGTGGTTTGGGCCGGGACAGGGGAACCTACGAGCAGTACTTC
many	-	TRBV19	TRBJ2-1	CASSSKGHYNEQFF	TGTGCCAGTAGTAGTAAGGGTCACTACAATGAGCAGTTCTTC
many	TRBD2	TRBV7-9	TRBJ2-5	CASSIGLAGSLETQYF	TGTGCCAGCAGTATTGGACTAGCGGGGAGCTTAGAGACCCAGTACTTC
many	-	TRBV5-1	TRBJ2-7	CASSLAYEQYF	TGCGCCAGCAGCTTAGCCTACGAGCAGTACTTC
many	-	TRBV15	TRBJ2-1	CATSRAATIHNEQFF	TGTGCCACCAGCCGGGCGGCCACGATCCACAATGAGCAGTTCTTC
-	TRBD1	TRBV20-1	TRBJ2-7	CSARARTGAYEQYF	TGCAGTGCTAGAGCAAGGACAGGGGCCTACGAGCAGTACTTC
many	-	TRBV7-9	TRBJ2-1	CASSLVGGNEQFF	TGTGCCAGCAGCTTAGTAGGGGGCAATGAGCAGTTCTTC
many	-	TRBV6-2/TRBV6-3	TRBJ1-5	CASGLKGPQHF	TGTGCCAGCGGATTAAAGGGGCCCCAGCATTTT
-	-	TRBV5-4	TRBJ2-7	CASRPAASYEQYF	TGTGCCAGCAGACCCGCCGCCTCCTACGAGCAGTACTTC
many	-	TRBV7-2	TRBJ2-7	CASSLSRWGMVEYF	TGTGCCAGCAGCTTATCGCGGTGGGGAATGGTGGAGTACTTC
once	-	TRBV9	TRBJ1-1	CASRFSSMNTEAFF	TGTGCCAGCCGTTTCTCCAGTATGAACACTGAAGCTTTCTTT
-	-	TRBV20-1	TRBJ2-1	CSARGGRGKEQFF	TGCAGTGCTAGAGGGGGGCGGGGGAAGGAGCAGTTCTTC